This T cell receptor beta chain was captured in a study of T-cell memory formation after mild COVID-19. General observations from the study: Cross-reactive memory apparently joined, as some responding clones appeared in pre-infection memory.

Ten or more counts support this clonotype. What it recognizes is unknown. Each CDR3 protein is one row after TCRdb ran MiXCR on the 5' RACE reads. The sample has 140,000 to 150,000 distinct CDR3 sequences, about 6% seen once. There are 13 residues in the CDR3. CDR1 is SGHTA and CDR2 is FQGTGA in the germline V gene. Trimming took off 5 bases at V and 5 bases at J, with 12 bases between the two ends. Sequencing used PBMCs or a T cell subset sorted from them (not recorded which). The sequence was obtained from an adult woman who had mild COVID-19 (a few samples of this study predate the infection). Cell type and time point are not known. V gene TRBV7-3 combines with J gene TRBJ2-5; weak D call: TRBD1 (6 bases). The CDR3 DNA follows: TGTGCCAGCAGCCCCACAGGGTTTGAGACCCAGTACTTC. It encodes CASSPTGFETQYF.